The 8 T cell receptor beta chains in this list originate from one sample, sequenced in a study of graft-versus-host responses after intestinal transplantation. The assay was immunoSEQ multiplex PCR, and TCRdb's table has in-frame clones only and misses some. Of more than 65,000 clones detected, 90% appear once; the ten largest clones hold approximately 1.4%. The antigens for these receptors are not known. The source was unstimulated CD8+ T cells sorted from spleen or lymph node cells, collected before intestinal transplant. Receptors originate from a human donor who received an intestinal transplant.

The rearrangement links TRBV7-8 to TRBJ2-7, with D possibly TRBD1 on 5 matching bases. Germline assignment: CDR1 SGHVS and CDR2 FQNEAQ. The germline V and J ends were trimmed by 0 bases and 0 bases, with 6 bases remaining between them. This CDR3 contains 14 residues. CDR3 residues: CASSLAGVSYEQYF. As DNA, the CDR3 is TGTGCCAGCAGCTTAGCAGGGGTCTCCTACGAGCAGTACTTC. Together with reference TRBV7-8 and TRBJ2-7, the CDR3 gives the full variable domain: GAGVSQSPRYKVAKRGQDVALRCDPISGHVSLFWYQQALGQGPEFLTYFQNEAQLDKSGLPSDRFFAERPEGSVSTLKIQRTQQEDSAVYLCASSLAGVSYEQYFGPGTRLTVT.

In this sample, this clone turned up once. The chain recombines TRBV7-8 with TRBJ2-1; 9 positions agree with TRBD2. The CDR3 consists of 16 residues. CDR1 SGHVS and CDR2 FQNEAQ come from the germline V gene. V gave up 5 bases and J gave up 2 bases; unmatched junction bases: 7. Written as DNA, the CDR3 is TGTGCCAGCAGCCGTATAGCGGGGGACCCCTACAATGAGCAGTTCTTC. Protein sequence: CASSRIAGDPYNEQFF.

The chain joins TRBV10-2 to TRBJ1-2; TRBD1 is a possible D gene (6 bases). The germline V gene encodes CDR1 WSHSY and CDR2 SAAADI. The CDR3 is 14 amino acids. V dropped 2 bases and J dropped 2 bases, with 9 bases sitting between them. The CDR3 coding sequence is TGCGCCAGCAGTGAGACAGGGCTAAACTATGGCTACACCTTC. Amino acid sequence: CASSETGLNYGYTF.

V usage is TRBV11-2 and J usage is TRBJ1-1; a possible D gene is TRBD1 (5 bases). Germline CDR1 SGHAT, CDR2 FQNNGV. V was trimmed by 5 bases and J by 7 bases, leaving 17 bases between them. CDR3 size: 14 residues. The CDR3 DNA is TGTGCCAGCAGCCATGGACCCGGGGGTTTTGAAGCTTTCTTT. The encoded protein is CASSHGPGGFEAFF. Complete variable domain (other parts from reference TRBV11-2 and TRBJ1-1): EAGVAQSPRYKIIEKRQSVAFWCNPISGHATLYWYQQILGQGPKLLIQFQNNGVVDDSQLPKDRFSAERLKGVDSTLKIQPAKLEDSAVYLCASSHGPGGFEAFFGQGTRLTVV.

V is TRBV5-4 and J is TRBJ1-2; TRBD1 agrees at 8 bases. The length of the CDR3 is 14 residues. Germline assignment: CDR1 SGHNT and CDR2 YYREEE (reference sequence). The V segment lost 0 bases and the J segment 5 bases; nucleotides outside the gene matches: 3. The CDR3 sequence: CASSLADRGYGYTF. The CDR3 DNA reads TGTGCCAGCAGCTTGGCCGACAGGGGATATGGCTACACCTTC.

To note about this clone: One junction end does not reproduce the germline sequence, and a read error may be involved. V and J are TRBV7-7 and TRBJ2-2; D is unclear. The CDR3 loop spans 15 amino acids. Germline CDR1 and CDR2: SSHAT and FNYEAQ (reference sequence). The CDR3 sequence is CASSLTGTNTGELFF. CDR3 DNA: TGTGCTAGCAGCTTAACCGGTACCAACACCGGGGAGCTGTTTTTT.

The genes are TRBV27 and TRBJ2-7, with a weak D call TRBD2 (5 bases). The CDR3 totals 11 residues. Trimming cost V 4 bases and J 6 bases, with 7 bases left between them. Germline CDR1 MNHEY, CDR2 SMNVEV (reference sequence). As DNA, the CDR3 is TGTGCCAGCAGTTCACTAGTCGAGCAGTACTTC. It translates to CASSSLVEQYF.

This clone was observed a single time. This chain joins TRBV5-5 and TRBJ1-1; D is perhaps TRBD1 (6 bases). This CDR3 comprises 16 residues. The V gene lost 9 bases and the J gene lost 4 bases, with 25 bases spanning the gap. CDR1 is SGHKS and CDR2 is YYEKEE in the germline V gene (reference sequence). The CDR3 reads CATRLDSPDGFTEAFF. CDR3 sequence (DNA): TGTGCCACCAGACTGGACAGTCCCGACGGTTTCACTGAAGCTTTCTTT.